The rows below give T cell receptor beta chains drawn from one sample of a study of blood T cell repertoires in COVID-19. The assay was immunoSEQ multiplex PCR, and TCRdb's table has in-frame clones only and misses some. This sample has nearly 200,000 clones, with around four fifths found just once. The sequencing sample was made of peripheral blood. These TCRs come from a human donor with acute or convalescent COVID-19. The donor label of this sample is uncertain. The CDR3 runs from the conserved cysteine through the conserved F or W. The D gene is left open where the match is weak. Rows may omit the clone size; those that give it use once, few, many or a size class.

>TRBD1|TRBV5-1|TRBJ1-2|13|NA
TGCGCCAGCAGCGTACAGGGGGATGATGGCTACACCTTC
CASSVQGDDGYTF
>NA|TRBV18|TRBJ1-3|16|NA
TGTGCCAGCTCACCTGAGCAGGGAGGATCTGGAAACACCATATATTTT
CASSPEQGGSGNTIYF
>NA|TRBV2|TRBJ1-1|15|few
TGTGCCAGCAGTGGGGGGGGCACGTTGAACACTGAAGCTTTCTTT
CASSGGGTLNTEAFF
>NA|TRBV28|TRBJ2-1|12|NA
TGTGCCAGCAGTTTGCTTTCGGGAGCCATTTTCTTC
CASSLLSGAIFF
>NA|TRBV5-1|TRBJ2-3|14|NA
TGCGCCAGCAGCTTCCCAGGGACTACAGATACGCAGTATTTT
CASSFPGTTDTQYF
>TRBD1|TRBV6-6|TRBJ1-5|14|NA
TGTGCCAGCAGAGACAGGGCTAGCAATCAGCCCCAGCATTTT
CASRDRASNQPQHF
>NA|TRBV18|TRBJ1-5|15|NA
TGTGCCAGCTCACCGGACAGTTATAGCAATCAGCCCCAGCATTTT
CASSPDSYSNQPQHF
>TRBD1|TRBV6-6|TRBJ2-7|14|NA
TGTGCCAGCAGTCCAACAGGGGCCCCCTACGAGCAGTACTTC
CASSPTGAPYEQYF
>TRBD1|TRBV30|TRBJ1-2|16|NA
TGTGCCTGGACCCTTAGGGACAGGGTACGCCTCTATGGCTACACCTTC
CAWTLRDRVRLYGYTF
>NA|TRBV28|TRBJ1-5|14|NA
TGTGCCAGCAGTTCATCCCATAGCAATCAGCCCCAGCATTTT
CASSSSHSNQPQHF
>TRBD1|TRBV7-9|TRBJ2-7|13|NA
TGTGCCAGCAGCCATACAGGGGGATACGAGCAGTACTTC
CASSHTGGYEQYF
>TRBD2|TRBV7-2|TRBJ2-1|18|NA
TGTGCCAGCAGCGGGGGACTAGCGGGAGCCAGCTCCTACAATGAGCAGTTCTTC
CASSGGLAGASSYNEQFF
>NA|TRBV29-1|TRBJ1-1|14|NA
TGCAGCGTTGAAGGCGGAGGGGTTGTCACTGAAGCTTTCTTT
CSVEGGGVVTEAFF
>TRBD1|TRBV9|TRBJ1-5|14|NA
TGTGCCAGCAGCGCCACAGGGGGGAATCAGCCCCAGCATTTT
CASSATGGNQPQHF
>NA|TRBV7-3|TRBJ1-6|12|NA
TGTGCCTGGCAGGGACTAAATTCACCCCTCCACTTT
CAWQGLNSPLHF
>NA|TRBV7-3|TRBJ1-5|13|NA
TGTGCCAGCAGCTCAGGGAGGGATCAGCCCCAGCATTTT
CASSSGRDQPQHF
>TRBD1|TRBV18|TRBJ1-2|16|NA
TGTGCCAGCTCACCATCACAGGGGGCGAGGTCTTATGGCTACACCTTC
CASSPSQGARSYGYTF
>TRBD1|TRBV6-5|TRBJ2-7|13|NA
TGTGCCAGCAGACGACAGGGGAACTACGAGCAGTACTTC
CASRRQGNYEQYF
>NA|TRBV5-4|TRBJ2-2|16|NA
TGTGCCAGCAGCTTTGGAAGGGGAATTGACACCGGGGAGCTGTTTTTT
CASSFGRGIDTGELFF
>TRBD1|TRBV11-2|TRBJ2-7|15|few
TGTGCCAGCAGCTTAAATGACAGGGGGCCCTACGAGCAGTACTTC
CASSLNDRGPYEQYF
>NA|TRBV6-5|TRBJ1-2|14|once
TGTGCCAGCAGTTACGCGGAGATTGGCTATGGCTACACCTTC
CASSYAEIGYGYTF
>NA|TRBV6-6|TRBJ2-5|13|NA
TGTGCCAGCAGCGGACAGACTCAAGAGACCCAGTACTTC
CASSGQTQETQYF